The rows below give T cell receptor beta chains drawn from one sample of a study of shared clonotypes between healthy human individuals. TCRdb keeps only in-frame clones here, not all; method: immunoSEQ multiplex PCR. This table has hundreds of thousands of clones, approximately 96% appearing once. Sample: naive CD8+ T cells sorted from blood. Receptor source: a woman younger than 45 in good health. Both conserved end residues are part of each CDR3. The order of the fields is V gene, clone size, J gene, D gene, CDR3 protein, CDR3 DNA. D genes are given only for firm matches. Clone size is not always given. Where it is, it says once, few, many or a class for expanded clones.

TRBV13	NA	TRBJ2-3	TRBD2	CASSLGLAGGTDTQYF	TGTGCCAGCAGCTTAGGTTTAGCGGGAGGCACAGATACGCAGTATTTT
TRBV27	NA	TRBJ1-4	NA	CASKLAQADEKLFF	TGTGCCAGTAAGTTGGCACAGGCGGATGAAAAACTGTTTTTT
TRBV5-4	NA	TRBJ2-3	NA	CASSNQHDTQYF	TGTGCCAGCAGCAACCAGCACGATACGCAGTATTTT
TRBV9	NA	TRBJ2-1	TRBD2	CASSPDLLGGSSDEQFF	TGTGCCAGCAGCCCCGATTTGTTGGGCGGGAGTTCTGATGAGCAGTTCTTC
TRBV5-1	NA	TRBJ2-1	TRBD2	CASSLWLADNEQFF	TGCGCCAGCAGCTTGTGGCTAGCGGACAATGAGCAGTTCTTC
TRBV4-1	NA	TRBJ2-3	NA	CASSQLAAITDTQYF	TGCGCCAGCAGCCAACTAGCAGCTATCACAGATACGCAGTATTTT
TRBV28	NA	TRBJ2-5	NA	CASSYRTDQETQYF	TGTGCCAGCAGTTACCGCACAGATCAAGAGACCCAGTACTTC
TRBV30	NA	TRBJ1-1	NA	CAWILTTEAFF	TGTGCCTGGATACTGACAACTGAAGCTTTCTTT
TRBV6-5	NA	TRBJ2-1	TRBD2	CASSVGTSGSNEQFF	TGTGCCAGCAGTGTCGGGACTAGCGGGAGTAATGAGCAGTTCTTC
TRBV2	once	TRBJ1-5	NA	CASSEAGGREPQHF	TGTGCCAGCAGTGAAGCGGGGGGTCGAGAGCCCCAGCATTTT
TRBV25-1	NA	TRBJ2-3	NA	CASSVSEDTQYF	TGTGCCAGCAGTGTATCGGAAGATACGCAGTATTTT
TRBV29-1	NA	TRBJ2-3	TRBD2	CSATASGASTDTQYF	TGCAGCGCCACCGCTAGCGGAGCTAGCACAGATACGCAGTATTTT
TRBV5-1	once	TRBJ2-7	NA	CASRPSSPSYEQYF	TGCGCCAGCAGACCCTCTAGCCCTTCCTACGAGCAGTACTTC